These T cell receptor beta chains were read from a single sample in a study of blood T cell repertoires in COVID-19. Clones were sequenced by immunoSEQ multiplex PCR, and TCRdb holds only the in-frame ones, with some missing. Of around 100,000 clones in the sample, about nine tenths were seen once. The sequencing input was peripheral blood. The receptors derive from a man aged 45-65 years with acute or convalescent COVID-19. The CDR3 runs from the conserved cysteine through the conserved F or W.

v_gene,CDR3aa
TRBV6-5,CASSRTGYGYTF
TRBV19,CASSMFLGANTEAFF
TRBV4-1,CASSQGRNYEQYF
TRBV6-5,CASSSNPDRGESPLHF
TRBV2,CASSRQLNTEAFF
TRBV29-1,CSARFGTGVGNTIYF
TRBV4-3,CASSQEGTGGFYEQYF
TRBV19,CASSNRGATGNTIYF
TRBV6-5,CASISGPGTGSGYTF
TRBV9,CASSVAGLANYNEQFF
TRBV2,CASRADINSPLHF
TRBV12-3/TRBV12-4,CASSPQGAGGYTF
TRBV20-1,CSASRTGNYGYTF
TRBV11-2,CASSLGYFVFDEQYF
TRBV27,CASSLSLGFGSSYNEQFF
TRBV6-1,CASSVLSGRQSSYNEQFF
TRBV6-2/TRBV6-3,CASSYTDRVSETQYF
TRBV3-1/TRBV3-2,CASSQVSLQGPLSGANVLTF
TRBV30,CAWNTGGGQPQHF
TRBV6-5,CASNGRGHNEQFF
TRBV7-7,CASSLETSGEQFF
TRBV24-1,CATSEPGGHNTDTQYF
TRBV7-6,CASSLGLLGLRTDTQYF
TRBV2,CASSLAGAMIQETQYF